Listed below are T cell receptor beta chains from one sample, sequenced in a study of chemoradiotherapy in HPV16-positive cancers. Measured with immunoSEQ multiplex PCR; TCRdb has only the in-frame clones, and not every one. The table records fewer than 30,000 clones, roughly nine tenths of them present only once. Material: blood, obtained from a patient who underwent chemoradiotherapy. Receptor source: a human donor with HPV-associated anogenital cancer. Both conserved end residues are part of each CDR3. A D gene is named only where the DNA matches it firmly. Some rows have no size entry. The others give once, few or many, or a class for an expanded clone.

V gene	clone size	J gene	D gene	CDR3 DNA	CDR3 protein
TRBV7-9	-	TRBJ2-3	-	TGTGCCAGCAGCTTTCAGAGCACAGATACGCAGTATTTT	CASSFQSTDTQYF
TRBV5-4	-	TRBJ2-7	TRBD1	TGTGCCAGCAGCATAGGACAGGGGCAGGCGGGATACGAGCAGTACTTC	CASSIGQGQAGYEQYF
TRBV27	-	TRBJ1-1	-	TGTGCCAGCAGGACCCCGGGCGGGGTTGAAGCTTTCTTT	CASRTPGGVEAFF
TRBV6-1	-	TRBJ2-1	TRBD1	TGTGCCAGCAGGGGACAGCCCTCCAATGAGCAGTTCTTC	CASRGQPSNEQFF
TRBV11-3	-	TRBJ2-1	TRBD2	TGTGCCAGCAGCCCGGGACTAGCGGGCGTCAATGAGCAGTTCTTC	CASSPGLAGVNEQFF
TRBV27	-	TRBJ2-3	-	TGTGCCAGCAGTTTATTCGCGGGGGCCACAGATACGCAGTATTTT	CASSLFAGATDTQYF
TRBV7-8	once	TRBJ1-2	-	TGTGCCAGCAGCTTAGGTGGCACATTTCTATATGGCTACACCTTC	CASSLGGTFLYGYTF
TRBV6-5	-	TRBJ1-1	TRBD1	TGTGCCAGCAGCGAGACAGGGGTACTCGAAACTGAAGCTTTCTTT	CASSETGVLETEAFF
TRBV6-5	-	TRBJ2-3	TRBD2	TGTGCCAGCAGATCGGGGGGGGGCACAGATACGCAGTATTTT	CASRSGGGTDTQYF
TRBV7-9	-	TRBJ2-7	-	TGTGCCAGCAGCTTAGCAGGAACCTACGAGCAGTACTTC	CASSLAGTYEQYF
TRBV11-2	once	TRBJ2-7	-	TGTGCCAGCAGCTTAGTGGCGAGCGGTGAGCAGTACTTC	CASSLVASGEQYF
TRBV30	-	TRBJ2-7	-	TGTGCCTGGAGTTGGACCGCTACCTACGAGCAGTACTTC	CAWSWTATYEQYF
TRBV28	few	TRBJ1-1	-	TGTGCCAGCAGGTATCGGACAGAAGCTTTCTTT	CASRYRTEAFF
TRBV7-9	-	TRBJ2-7	TRBD2	TGTGCCAGCACCTTTATTAGCGGGGGGGCAAAATCCGAGCAGTACTTC	CASTFISGGAKSEQYF
TRBV5-1	few	TRBJ1-1	-	TGCGCCAGCAGCTTGGACTCGGGAGGAGAAGCTTTCTTT	CASSLDSGGEAFF
TRBV10-1	-	TRBJ2-7	-	TGCGCCAAGGGGGCTAGCGGGCTCCGCTCCTACGAGCAGTACTTC	CAKGASGLRSYEQYF
TRBV11-1	-	TRBJ1-1	-	TGTGCCAGCAGCTTAGTTGGTTCCTACACTGAAGCTTTCTTT	CASSLVGSYTEAFF
TRBV4-3	once	TRBJ2-7	-	TGCGCCAGCAGCCAAGGCCTCGAAATGGACGAGCAGTACTTC	CASSQGLEMDEQYF
TRBV28	-	TRBJ1-1	-	TGTGCCAGCAGTTTATCTAAGGATCTTGTGAACACTGAAGCTTTCTTT	CASSLSKDLVNTEAFF
TRBV9	-	TRBJ1-3	-	TGTGCCAGCAGCCCCGAGGGAAACACCATATATTTT	CASSPEGNTIYF
TRBV2	-	TRBJ1-5	TRBD1	TGTGCCAGCAGTGAATTTGCATTGGCAGGGGGCGAGCCCCAGCATTTT	CASSEFALAGGEPQHF
TRBV27	-	TRBJ1-1	-	TGTGCCAGCAGTTTAGAAGTGAACACTGAAGCTTTCTTT	CASSLEVNTEAFF
TRBV6-6	-	TRBJ2-7	TRBD1	TGTGCCAGCAACGGACAGGTGAGCTCCTACGAGCAGTACTTC	CASNGQVSSYEQYF
TRBV7-3	-	TRBJ2-7	-	TGTGCCAGCAGCTTATCGGGTCCGAGAGAGCAGTACTTC	CASSLSGPREQYF
TRBV5-4	-	TRBJ2-2	-	TGTGCCAGCACCCGGGATTGGTCCGCCCCCACCGGGGAGCTGTTTTTT	CASTRDWSAPTGELFF
TRBV18	few	TRBJ1-1	-	TGTGCCAGCTCACCACCGATAACCGGGGAAGCTTTCTTT	CASSPPITGEAFF
TRBV5-8	-	TRBJ1-5	-	TGTGCCAGCAGCTTGGTCAGCAATCAGCCCCAGCATTTT	CASSLVSNQPQHF
TRBV5-4	-	TRBJ1-2	-	TGTGCCAGCAGCTTGGGGGCAGGGAACTATGGCTACACCTTC	CASSLGAGNYGYTF
TRBV6-6	-	TRBJ2-2	-	TGTGCCAGCAGTTACTCGGACCTCCCCGGCACCGGGGAGCTGTTTTTT	CASSYSDLPGTGELFF
TRBV5-1	-	TRBJ2-1	TRBD2	TGCGCCAGCAGCTTCGCCCAAGGACTAGCGGGAGGGTCTTCCTACAATGAGCAGTTCTTC	CASSFAQGLAGGSSYNEQFF
TRBV15	-	TRBJ1-4	-	TGTGCCACCAGCCAGTCCAGTGGGGAAAAACTGTTTTTT	CATSQSSGEKLFF
TRBV16	-	TRBJ2-6	-	TGTGCCAGCAGCCAATCCGTTTCTGGGGCCAACGTCCTGACTTTC	CASSQSVSGANVLTF
TRBV6-4	-	TRBJ2-7	TRBD2	TGTGCCAGCAGTGTCCCTAGCGGGGGAGTCTACGAGCAGTACTTC	CASSVPSGGVYEQYF
TRBV4-1	-	TRBJ2-5	TRBD1	TGCGCCAGCCAAGCCGGGACAGGGAATGTAGAGACCCAGTACTTC	CASQAGTGNVETQYF
TRBV19	-	TRBJ1-5	-	TGTGCCAGTAGTAGTCGCGGGACTGCCTATAGCAATCAGCCCCAGCATTTT	CASSSRGTAYSNQPQHF
TRBV28	-	TRBJ2-1	TRBD2	TGTGCCAGCAGTCTAGCGGGGACCGTATACAATGAGCAGTTCTTC	CASSLAGTVYNEQFF
TRBV9	once	TRBJ2-3	TRBD2	TGTGCCAGCAGCACAACCTGGACTAGCGGGAGTGATACGCAGTATTTT	CASSTTWTSGSDTQYF
TRBV5-1	-	TRBJ2-2	-	TGCGCCAGCAGCTTTTGGAGGGACAGAACGAACACCGGGGAGCTGTTTTTT	CASSFWRDRTNTGELFF
TRBV4-2	-	TRBJ2-7	TRBD1	TGTGCCAGCAGCCCCCGAACAGGGGGCCTCTACGAGCAGTACTTC	CASSPRTGGLYEQYF
TRBV7-3	few	TRBJ2-2	TRBD2	TGTGCCAGCAGCTTAAGTCTAGCGGGGGCAGCCGGGGAGCTGTTTTTT	CASSLSLAGAAGELFF
TRBV5-1	-	TRBJ2-4	-	TGCGCCAGCAGCTTAGAACAGGGTGGGATGGCCAAAAACATTCAGTACTTC	CASSLEQGGMAKNIQYF
TRBV6-6	-	TRBJ2-2	TRBD2	TGTGCCAGCAGTCCACCGGGACTAGCGGTTGCCGGGGAGCTGTTTTTT	CASSPPGLAVAGELFF
TRBV7-8	-	TRBJ1-1	-	TGTGCCAGCAGCTTCCCCTCGGACAGCGGCGGGACTGAAGCTTTCTTT	CASSFPSDSGGTEAFF
TRBV5-1	-	TRBJ2-1	TRBD2	TGCGCCAGCAGCTTGTTTAGCGGGGGGTACAATGAGCAGTTCTTC	CASSLFSGGYNEQFF
TRBV28	-	TRBJ2-5	-	TGTGCCAGCAGTTTATTAGGGGCAGCCCAAGAGACCCAGTACTTC	CASSLLGAAQETQYF
TRBV9	-	TRBJ2-7	TRBD1	TGTGCCAGCAGCGCGGAGACCGGGACAGGGCTCGAGCAGTACTTC	CASSAETGTGLEQYF
TRBV18	-	TRBJ2-2	TRBD2	TGTGCCAGCTCACCGGGACAGGGACTAGCGGGAGCGCCCGGGGAGCTGTTTTTT	CASSPGQGLAGAPGELFF
TRBV11-2	once	TRBJ1-3	-	TGTGCCAGCAGCTTAGAATACTCTGGAAACACCATATATTTT	CASSLEYSGNTIYF
TRBV28	-	TRBJ2-7	-	TGTGCCAGCACGGGATATCCTAGGAGGACGCCTTACGAGCAGTACTTC	CASTGYPRRTPYEQYF
TRBV6-5	-	TRBJ2-5	-	TGTGCCAGCAAAGGACACAACGAAAAAGAGACCCAGTACTTC	CASKGHNEKETQYF
TRBV5-4	-	TRBJ2-7	-	TGTGCCAGCAGCCCCGCGGGTCGTGGGTACTCCTACGAGCAGTACTTC	CASSPAGRGYSYEQYF
TRBV15	-	TRBJ1-2	TRBD1	TGTGCCACCAGCAGAGACTCGCAGGGGGCGAGAGGCTACACCTTC	CATSRDSQGARGYTF
TRBV5-8	-	TRBJ2-7	-	TGTGCCAGCAGCTCGACCGGGACGCAGAGAATCTACGAGCAGTACTTC	CASSSTGTQRIYEQYF
TRBV5-1	-	TRBJ2-3	TRBD1	TGCGCCAGCAGCTTGGCCCCCGGGACAGGGACAGATACGCAGTATTTT	CASSLAPGTGTDTQYF
TRBV18	-	TRBJ1-3	TRBD1	TGTGCCAGCTCACCACCGGGACAGTCCTTCGGAAACACCATATATTTT	CASSPPGQSFGNTIYF
TRBV7-9	-	TRBJ1-1	TRBD1	TGTGCCAGCAGCCCTACGGGACAGGGGCTGGGGTTGGGCACTGAAGCTTTCTTT	CASSPTGQGLGLGTEAFF
TRBV28	-	TRBJ1-2	TRBD1	TGTGCCAGCAGAGCACAGGGGAACAACTATGGCTACACCTTC	CASRAQGNNYGYTF